This record covers a single TCR beta chain. This clone was counted only a few times. Its antigen target is currently unknown. No quality values exist for individual bases; no much larger clone is one base distant. The source of the sample is a study of shared clonotypes between healthy human individuals (dated by TCRdb to about 2020). About the investigation overall: The cohort included a few men and two women between 18 and 49 years of age. For each donor, CD4 naive and CD4 memory were each run on three plates, CD8 naive on two plates, and CD8 memory on one plate. To estimate repertoire size and how much clonotype sharing occurs between individuals, the study deeply sequenced the blood TCR repertoires of five healthy adults. Different laboratories and diverse techniques were used to prepare libraries and sequence TCR repertoires, to increase sequencing depth and limit assay-specific biases. Per donor, leukapheresis produced somewhere between about 0.94 and 9.5 billion PBMCs. What the authors observed across the whole study: Incomplete sequencing was indicated by rarefaction of sorted-subset datasets, despite the large sequencing depth. Naive subsets generally had larger estimated clonotype richness than memory subsets. Because the study included a small number of donors, the genetic and exposure-history diversity represented was limited. Across a handful of donors, approximately 5% of naive CD4, roughly 3.3% of naive CD8, about 2% of memory CD4, and roughly 0.4% of memory CD8 clonotypes were shared. Sampling was restricted to blood, and TCR repertoires in tissues likely differ from the TCR repertoires found in blood. Pairwise subsampling indicated that sequencing depth was expected to affect the degree of clonotype sharing among donors. Higher generation probabilities were observed for clonotypes shared by all four sorted-subset donors than for non-shared clonotypes.

TCR CDR3 regions were amplified from genomic DNA by multiplex PCR using the deep immunoSEQ assay. Extracted genomic DNA from each cell subset was spread evenly across all wells of several immunoSEQ 96-well plates, with each plate serving as a replicate. For sorted subsets, each replicate PCR was loaded with approximately 0.2 ug genomic DNA, equivalent to about 30,000 T cell genomes. Purified libraries were quantified with a Qubit 3.0 fluorometer, sized on a Bioanalyzer 2100, and re-quantified with the KAPA Library Quantification kit. Every immunoSEQ 96-well plate was sequenced on a dedicated single-read 150-cycle Illumina NextSeq 550 flow cell. The original methods were these. Because the immunoSEQ output included only junctional sequences and no quality scores, the filtering could not be the same as the filtering used for full-length reads. Sequences were annotated with PyIR, a Python wrapper for IgBLAST v1.9, and V/J genes and CDR3 were assigned using IMGT germline references. Any read was removed if the V/J assignment was weak (E-value above 1e-6), the CDR3 was missing, or the read contained stop codons, out-of-frame junctions, or ambiguous translated residues. A V3J clonotype was defined by an identical inferred V gene, J gene, and CDR3 amino acid sequence. To compute the percentage overlap between repertoires, the number of shared unique clonotypes was divided by the size of the smaller repertoire. Three approaches were used to assess repertoire richness: RTK rarefaction, the Chao1 estimator, and Recon v2.1 estimates of unobserved clonotypes. For all TCRbeta clonotypes obtained by the gDNA method from four donors, generation probabilities were computed with OLGA. TCRdb carries this immuneACCESS record with in-frame sequences only. Its versions omit some clonotypes, under half of them owing to an unresolved V gene in the studies checked, with the rest unexplained. V and J calls and clone size come straight from that table; D and trimming were deduced from the DNA. This sample is represented by some 980,000 clones; over 60% of them were singletons. Clones ranked in the top ten supply over 1.3% of the sample.

Healthy HIV-negative adults with no recently reported acute infections or vaccinations were included as donors. All donors were Caucasian adults living in Nashville, Tennessee, USA. Magnetic negative selection was used to enrich CD4+ T cells, after which naive cells were positively selected on CD45RA and the negative fraction became the memory subset. Blood was obtained by leukapheresis, after which PBMCs were separated by Ficoll-Histopaque density gradient centrifugation and cryopreserved in liquid nitrogen vapor phase. Analytical flow cytometry was used to check the purity and quantity of every magnetically sorted T cell population. From each sorted fraction, genomic DNA was isolated and quantified by UV absorbance on a Nanodrop 2000c. Sequenced material: memory CD4+ T cells sorted from blood. The cell subset or site label on this specimen signifies: CD45RA-negative fraction. The clonotype was recovered from a man younger than 35 in good health.

The DNA is TGTGCCAGCAGCCCGGTCACGGCAGGAGGGAACACTGAAGCTTTCTTT. Translation gives CASSPVTAGGNTEAFF. This chain is built from TRBV7-9 and TRBJ1-1, with the D gene not confidently named. The V and J ends are trimmed by 5 bases and 1 base, leaving 17 bases between them. Reading the germline V gene (reference sequence) gives CDR1 SEHNR and CDR2 FQNEAQ. The CDR3 starts with the cysteine, ends with the phenylalanine, and has 16 residues. CDR3 DNA only is kept here, 48 bases in frame from base 1.